The 3 T cell receptor beta chains in this list originate from one sample, sequenced in a study of T-cell reconstitution after alpha-beta-depleted transplantation in children. TCRbeta library construction was performed incorporating unique molecular identifiers. One entry per CDR3 protein, called by TCRdb with MiXCR from the PCR reads. The sample carries 300,000 to 400,000 distinct CDR3 sequences, 23% recorded once. The sequences come from PBMCs, mostly from graft donor cells, collected 180 days after TCRalphabeta/CD19-depleted stem cell transplant. The origin of the receptors is a male patient between 10 and 17 years old who had a stem cell transplant for acute lymphoblastic leukemia, so the T cells may come from the graft donor.

This chain connects TRBV10-3 to TRBJ2-2; 9 nucleotides match TRBD2. The CDR3 runs to 17 residues. V dropped 4 bases and J dropped 3; count of bases not matched to a gene: 9. The germline V gene encodes CDR1 ENHRY and CDR2 SYGVKD. CDR3 bases: TGTGCCATCAGTGGTATTAGCGGGAGTCGGGACACCGGGGAGCTGTTTTTT. It is translated as CAISGISGSRDTGELFF.

This clonotype has a handful of counts. V is TRBV7-2 and J is TRBJ2-4, with 7 bases fitting TRBD1. The CDR3 spans 16 residues. CDR1 is SGHTA, CDR2 FQGNSA, per germline. The V gene end was trimmed by 4 bases and the J gene end by 1 base; junction bases not matched to a gene: 7. In nucleotides, the CDR3 is TGTGCCAGCAGCTATGACAGGGTTACGGCCAAAAACATTCAGTACTTC. Translated, it gives CASSYDRVTAKNIQYF.

This clonotype occurred many times. The chain has TRBV20-1 and TRBJ2-7, with a possible D match to TRBD2 (7 bases). Germline V gene data show CDR1 as DFQATT and CDR2 as SNEGSKA (reference sequence). The CDR3 is made up of 12 amino acids. V was cut by 6 bases and J by 4 bases, with 13 bases left in between. CDR3 sequence: CSADEGGYEQYF. For the CDR3, the DNA is TGCAGTGCCGACGAGGGGGGGTACGAGCAGTACTTC.